This entry lists 17 T cell receptor beta chains sequenced from one sample in a study of blood T cell repertoires in COVID-19 (dated by TCRdb to about 2020). The library was generated by the immunoSEQ multiplex PCR assay. TCRdb mirrors the immuneACCESS table, restricted to in-frame sequences. Some clones are absent from its copies; in checked studies, under half trace to an unresolved V gene, and the reason for the others is unknown. Here the sample has 250,000 to 300,000 clones; around 90% occur a single time. The top ten clones comprise 1% of the sample. Source material: PBMCs or T cells enriched from blood (not recorded which). These receptors all stem from a young woman who had recovered from COVID-19.

V and J are TRBV9 and TRBJ2-7, with 12 bases matching TRBD1. Germline CDR1 is SGDLS and CDR2 is YYNGEE. J lost 3 bases, V lost 3 bases, and 4 bases had no gene match. This CDR3 spans 15 amino acids. In DNA, the CDR3 is TGTGCCAGCAGCGCTGGGACAGGGGGCAACTACGAGCAGTACTTC. This sequence encodes CASSAGTGGNYEQYF.

The chain couples TRBV19 to TRBJ2-2, with 13 bases aligning to TRBD2. The ends lost 10 bases at V and 5 bases at J; junction bases unmatched: 13. Germline CDR1 LNHDA, CDR2 SQIVND (reference sequence). The CDR3 is 17 amino acids. The CDR3 region has the DNA TGTGCCACCAAAGGGACTAGCGGGAATGTTGGGACCGGGGAGCTGTTTTTT. Translating it yields CATKGTSGNVGTGELFF.

V is TRBV7-9 and J is TRBJ2-7, with 13 nucleotides matching TRBD2. This CDR3 is built from 19 residues. The V gene end was trimmed by 5 bases and the J gene end by 0 bases; junction bases not matched to a gene: 13. The germline V gene has CDR1 SEHNR and CDR2 FQNEAQ (reference sequence). CDR3 sequence: CASSPSLGLAGFLSYEQYF. In nucleotides, the CDR3 is TGTGCCAGCAGCCCGAGCTTGGGACTAGCGGGGTTCCTCTCCTACGAGCAGTACTTC. The full variable domain, rest sourced from reference TRBV7-9 and TRBJ2-7, is DTGVSQNPRHKITKRGQNVTFRCDPISEHNRLYWYRQTLGQGPEFLTYFQNEAQLEKSRLLSDRFSAERPKGSFSTLEIQRTEQGDSAMYLCASSPSLGLAGFLSYEQYFGPGTRLTVT.

The chain joins TRBV4-1 to TRBJ2-7; 12 bases are shared with TRBD1. V shed 1 base, J shed 7 bases, and the junction held 5 bases outside the gene matches. Germline V lookup: CDR1 MGHRA, CDR2 YSYEKL. The CDR3 totals 15 residues. The CDR3, as DNA: TGCGCCAGCAGCCAAGCGGGACAGGGGGCCGGGGAGCAGTACTTC. It translates to CASSQAGQGAGEQYF.

The rearrangement joins TRBV20-1 to TRBJ2-1; the D gene is possibly TRBD1 (5 bases). Trimming removed 3 bases at V and 1 base at J, with 7 bases between. Germline CDR1 and CDR2: DFQATT and SNEGSKA (reference sequence). The CDR3 is made up of 13 amino acids. In DNA form, the CDR3 reads TGCAGTGCTAGTTACAGGTCCTACAATGAGCAGTTCTTC. Its protein is CSASYRSYNEQFF.

V and J are TRBV4-1 and TRBJ1-1; D gene unclear. The germline V and J ends were trimmed by 1 base and 0 bases, with 9 bases remaining between them. CDR3 length: 15 residues. Germline assignment: CDR1 MGHRA and CDR2 YSYEKL. CDR3 sequence reads: CASSQAVTLNTEAFF. The DNA of the CDR3 is TGCGCCAGCAGCCAAGCGGTAACCCTGAACACTGAAGCTTTCTTT.

The chain couples TRBV28 to TRBJ1-6; D gene ambiguous. CDR3 length equals 16 residues. Trimming removed 2 bases from V and 7 bases from J, with 15 bases in between. Germline V CDR1 and CDR2: MDHEN, SYDVKM. The CDR3 DNA follows: TGTGCCAGCAGTTTAGGCGGGTGGAGAGAGAATTCACCCCTCCACTTT. Translation gives CASSLGGWRENSPLHF.

This clone was recorded a few times. The rearrangement uses TRBV19 and TRBJ1-2; maybe TRBD1 (5 bases). This CDR3 region has 13 residues. Germline lookup yields CDR1 LNHDA and CDR2 SQIVND (reference sequence). V lost 5 bases and J 3 bases, leaving 10 bases between the germline ends. CDR3 nucleotides: TGTGCCAGTAGTCCAGGGCTTGACTATGGCTACACCTTC. It codes for CASSPGLDYGYTF.

This clone was found a few times. This chain uses TRBV9 with TRBJ2-7; a possible D gene is TRBD2 (6 bases). The CDR3 length is 12 residues. V was trimmed by 7 bases and J by 3 bases, leaving 11 bases between them. Germline assignment: CDR1 SGDLS and CDR2 YYNGEE. CDR3 protein: CASPWEDYEQYF. CDR3 DNA sequence: TGTGCCAGCCCGTGGGAGGACTACGAGCAGTACTTC.

The chain joins TRBV7-2 to TRBJ2-3; 7 bases line up with TRBD2. Germline CDR1 and CDR2: SGHTA and FQGNSA. The CDR3 consists of 17 residues. Trimming took 6 bases from V and 3 from J; bases not matched to a gene: 15. For the CDR3, the DNA is TGTGCCAGCAGTGGGGTTGGGAGGGTTTTAGTGACAGATACGCAGTATTTT. It translates to CASSGVGRVLVTDTQYF.

This sequence joins TRBV2 and TRBJ1-1; perhaps TRBD1 as D (5 bases). V dropped 1 base and J dropped 6 bases, with 12 bases sitting between them. Germline CDR1 and CDR2: SNHLY and FYNNEI. The CDR3 loop spans 14 amino acids. The CDR3 loop is CASSEGPTGAEAFF. In DNA form, the CDR3 reads TGTGCCAGCAGTGAAGGTCCCACGGGGGCTGAAGCTTTCTTT.

This sequence joins TRBV3-1 (or the pseudogene TRBV3-2) and TRBJ1-4; 7 nucleotides agree with TRBD1. After removal of 0 bases from V and 10 bases from J, the junction contained 8 bases not matched to a gene. The germline V gene encodes CDR1 LGHDT and CDR2 YNNKEL (reference sequence). The CDR3 contains 15 residues. The CDR3 region has the DNA TGTGCCAGCAGCCAAGAACCCGCTCGGACAGGAAAACTGTTTTTT. Residues: CASSQEPARTGKLFF.

The chain combines TRBV24-1 with TRBJ2-2, with 8 bases that match TRBD1. The CDR3 is 15 residues long. Per the germline V gene, CDR1 is KGHDR and CDR2 is SFDVKD. Trimming took 9 bases from V and 6 from J; bases not matched to a gene: 11. CDR3 sequence: CATGRTGKRPGELFF. CDR3 in DNA: TGTGCCACCGGGAGGACAGGGAAGAGGCCCGGGGAGCTGTTTTTT.

This chain links TRBV7-8 with TRBJ1-1, with D tentatively TRBD1 (6 bases). V lost 1 base and J 3 bases, leaving 12 bases between the germline ends. From germline, CDR1 is SGHVS and CDR2 FQNEAQ. CDR3 length: 15 residues. The CDR3 loop is CASSLVAGGHTEAFF. DNA for the CDR3: TGTGCCAGCAGCTTAGTCGCCGGGGGGCACACTGAAGCTTTCTTT. The full variable domain, rest sourced from reference TRBV7-8 and TRBJ1-1, is GAGVSQSPRYKVAKRGQDVALRCDPISGHVSLFWYQQALGQGPEFLTYFQNEAQLDKSGLPSDRFFAERPEGSVSTLKIQRTQQEDSAVYLCASSLVAGGHTEAFFGQGTRLTVV.

J is TRBJ1-5 and V is TRBV27; TRBD1 agrees at 9 bases. J gave up 2 bases and V 8 bases, and 10 bases lay outside the gene matches. CDR1 and CDR2 from the germline V gene are MNHEY and SMNVEV (reference sequence). This CDR3 has 16 amino acids. The CDR3 bases are TGTGCCAGCCAAAACAGGGGGCGGATGGGCAATCAGCCCCAGCATTTT. Translated: CASQNRGRMGNQPQHF.

The chain couples TRBV4-1 to TRBJ2-7; 8 bases fit TRBD1. J was trimmed by 4 bases and V by 0 bases; bases with no gene match: 5. The CDR3 runs to 15 residues. CDR1 MGHRA and CDR2 YSYEKL come from the germline V gene. In DNA, the CDR3 is TGCGCCAGCAGCCAAGAGGACAGGGTAGGGTACGAGCAGTACTTC. It is translated as CASSQEDRVGYEQYF.

The J gene is TRBJ1-1, the V gene TRBV9, with D perhaps matching TRBD1 (6 bases). There are 19 residues in the CDR3. V dropped 5 bases and J dropped 0 bases, with 26 bases sitting between them. CDR1 and CDR2 from the germline V gene are SGDLS and YYNGEE. This CDR3 reads CASRLRDNTDPVMNTEAFF. CDR3 DNA: TGTGCCAGCAGACTACGGGACAACACAGACCCCGTTATGAACACTGAAGCTTTCTTT. Full variable domain (remainder filled in from reference TRBV9 and TRBJ1-1): DSGVTQTPKHLITATGQRVTLRCSPRSGDLSVYWYQQSLDQGLQFLIQYYNGEERAKGNILERFSAQQFPDLHSELNLSSLELGDSALYFCASRLRDNTDPVMNTEAFFGQGTRLTVV.